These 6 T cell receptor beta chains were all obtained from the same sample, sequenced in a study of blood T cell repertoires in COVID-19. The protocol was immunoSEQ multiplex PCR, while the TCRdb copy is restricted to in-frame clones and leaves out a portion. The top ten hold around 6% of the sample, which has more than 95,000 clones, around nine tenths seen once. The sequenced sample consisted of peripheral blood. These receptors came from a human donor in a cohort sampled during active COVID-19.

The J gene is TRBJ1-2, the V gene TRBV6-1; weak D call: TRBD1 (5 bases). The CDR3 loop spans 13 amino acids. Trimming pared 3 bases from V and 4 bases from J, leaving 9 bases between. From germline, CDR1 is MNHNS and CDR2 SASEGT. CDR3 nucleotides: TGTGCCAGCAGTGAGGGCAGGGCCTATGGCTACACCTTC. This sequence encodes CASSEGRAYGYTF.

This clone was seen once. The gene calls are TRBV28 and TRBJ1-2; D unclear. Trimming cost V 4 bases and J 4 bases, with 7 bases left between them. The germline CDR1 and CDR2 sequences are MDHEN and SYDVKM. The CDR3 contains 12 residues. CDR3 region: CASSYSAYGYTF. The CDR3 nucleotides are TGTGCCAGCAGTTACTCTGCCTATGGCTACACCTTC.

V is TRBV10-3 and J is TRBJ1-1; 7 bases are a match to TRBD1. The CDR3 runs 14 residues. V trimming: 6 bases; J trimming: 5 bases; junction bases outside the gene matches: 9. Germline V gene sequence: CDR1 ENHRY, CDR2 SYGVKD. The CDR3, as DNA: TGTGCCATCAGCCGACAGGGAAGCGGTACTGAAGCTTTCTTT. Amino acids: CAISRQGSGTEAFF.

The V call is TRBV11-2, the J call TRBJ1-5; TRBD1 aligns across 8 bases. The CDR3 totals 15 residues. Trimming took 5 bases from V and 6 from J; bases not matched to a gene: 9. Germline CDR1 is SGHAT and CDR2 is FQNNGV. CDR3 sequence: CASSTTGGRGQPQHF. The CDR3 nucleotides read TGTGCCAGCAGCACCACAGGGGGTCGGGGTCAGCCCCAGCATTTT.

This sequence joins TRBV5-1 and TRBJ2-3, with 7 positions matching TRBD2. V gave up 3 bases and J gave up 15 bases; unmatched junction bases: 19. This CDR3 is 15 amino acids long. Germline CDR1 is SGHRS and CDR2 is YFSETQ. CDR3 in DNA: TGCGCCAGCAGCTCCGAGCGACTAGCAGGGAGAATGGGTTATTTT. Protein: CASSSERLAGRMGYF.

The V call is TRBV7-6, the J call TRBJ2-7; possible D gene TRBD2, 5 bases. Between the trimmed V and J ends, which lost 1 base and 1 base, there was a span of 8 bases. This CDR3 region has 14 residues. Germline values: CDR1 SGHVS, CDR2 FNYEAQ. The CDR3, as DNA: TGTGCCAGCAGCTTAGGAGCGGCGTCCTACGAGCAGTACTTC. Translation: CASSLGAASYEQYF.